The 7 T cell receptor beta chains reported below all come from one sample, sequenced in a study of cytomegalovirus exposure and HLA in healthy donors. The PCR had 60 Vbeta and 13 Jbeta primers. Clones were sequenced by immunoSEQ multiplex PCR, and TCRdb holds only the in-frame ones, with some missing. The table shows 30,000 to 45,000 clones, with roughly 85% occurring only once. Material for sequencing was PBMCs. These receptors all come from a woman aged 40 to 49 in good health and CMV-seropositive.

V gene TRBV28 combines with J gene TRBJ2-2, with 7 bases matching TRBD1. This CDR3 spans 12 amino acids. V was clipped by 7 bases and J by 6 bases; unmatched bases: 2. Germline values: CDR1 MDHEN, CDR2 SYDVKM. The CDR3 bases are TGTGCCAGCATTCAGGGGGCCGGGGAGCTGTTTTTT. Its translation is CASIQGAGELFF.

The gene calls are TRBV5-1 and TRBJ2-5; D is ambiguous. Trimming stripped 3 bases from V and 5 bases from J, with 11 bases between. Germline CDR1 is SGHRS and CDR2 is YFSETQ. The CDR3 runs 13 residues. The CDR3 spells CASSSFVGETQYF. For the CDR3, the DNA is TGCGCCAGCAGCTCCTTTGTGGGCGAGACCCAGTACTTC.

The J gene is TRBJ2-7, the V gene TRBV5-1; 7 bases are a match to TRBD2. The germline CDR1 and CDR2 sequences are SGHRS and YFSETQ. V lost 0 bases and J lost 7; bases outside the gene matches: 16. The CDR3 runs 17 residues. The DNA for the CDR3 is TGCGCCAGCAGCTTGGCACTGGTGGGCGGGGGATCCGGGGAGCAGTACTTC. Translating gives CASSLALVGGGSGEQYF. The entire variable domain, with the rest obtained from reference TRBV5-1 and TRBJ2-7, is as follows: KAGVTQTPRYLIKTRGQQVTLSCSPISGHRSVSWYQQTPGQGLQFLFEYFSETQRNKGNFPGRFSGRQFSNSRSEMNVSTLELGDSALYLCASSLALVGGGSGEQYFGPGTRLTVT.

CDR3 region: CASRDRGHTEAFF. The CDR3 nucleotides are TGTGCCAGCAGGGACAGGGGGCACACTGAAGCTTTCTTT. The rearrangement links TRBV6-1 to TRBJ1-1; 11 bases agree with TRBD1. Germline CDR1 is MNHNS and CDR2 is SASEGT. CDR3 length: 13 residues. The ends lost 6 bases at V and 3 bases at J; junction bases unmatched: 0.

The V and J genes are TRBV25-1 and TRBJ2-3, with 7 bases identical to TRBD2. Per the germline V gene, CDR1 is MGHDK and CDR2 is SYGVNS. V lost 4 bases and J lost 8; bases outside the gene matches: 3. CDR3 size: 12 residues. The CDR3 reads CASSGEGSTQYF. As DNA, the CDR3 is TGTGCCAGCAGTGGGGAGGGGAGTACGCAGTATTTT.

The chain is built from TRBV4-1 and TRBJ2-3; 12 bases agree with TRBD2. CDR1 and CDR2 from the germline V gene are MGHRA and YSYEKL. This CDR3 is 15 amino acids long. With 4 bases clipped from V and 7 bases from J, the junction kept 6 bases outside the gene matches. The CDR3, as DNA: TGCGCCAGCAGCCTACTAGCGGGGGGCCGGTATACGCAGTATTTT. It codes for CASSLLAGGRYTQYF.

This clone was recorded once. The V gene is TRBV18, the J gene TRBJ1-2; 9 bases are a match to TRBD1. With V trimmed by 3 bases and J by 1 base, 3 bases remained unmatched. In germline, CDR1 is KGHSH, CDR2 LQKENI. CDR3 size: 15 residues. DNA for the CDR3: TGTGCCAGCTCACCCGACAGGGGGAATAACTATGGCTACACCTTC. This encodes CASSPDRGNNYGYTF.